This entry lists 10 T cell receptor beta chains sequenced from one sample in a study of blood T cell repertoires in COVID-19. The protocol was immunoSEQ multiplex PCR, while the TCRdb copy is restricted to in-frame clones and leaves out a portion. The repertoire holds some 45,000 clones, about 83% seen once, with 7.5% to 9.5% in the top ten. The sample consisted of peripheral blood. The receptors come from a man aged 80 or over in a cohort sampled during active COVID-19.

CDR3 residues: CASSVPTGGNLGETQYF. The CDR3 DNA reads TGCGCCAGCAGCGTACCGACAGGGGGCAACTTAGGGGAGACCCAGTACTTC. The rearrangement uses TRBV5-1 and TRBJ2-5, with 10 bases identical to TRBD1. V dropped 4 bases and J dropped 5; count of bases not matched to a gene: 14. Looked up from germline, CDR1 is SGHRS and CDR2 is YFSETQ. CDR3 size: 17 residues.

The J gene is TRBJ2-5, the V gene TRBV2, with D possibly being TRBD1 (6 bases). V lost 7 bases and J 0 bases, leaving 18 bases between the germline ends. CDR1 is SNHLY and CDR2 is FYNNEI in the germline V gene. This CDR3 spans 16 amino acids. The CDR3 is CASTIIGTRYQETQYF. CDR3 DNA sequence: TGTGCCAGCACTATTATCGGGACACGGTACCAAGAGACCCAGTACTTC.

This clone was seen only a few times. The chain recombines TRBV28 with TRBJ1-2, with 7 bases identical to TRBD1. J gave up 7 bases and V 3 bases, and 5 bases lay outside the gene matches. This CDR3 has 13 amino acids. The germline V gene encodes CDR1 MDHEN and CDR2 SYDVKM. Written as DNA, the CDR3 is TGTGCCAGCAGTTTCCAACGACAGGGTGGCTACACCTTC. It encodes CASSFQRQGGYTF.

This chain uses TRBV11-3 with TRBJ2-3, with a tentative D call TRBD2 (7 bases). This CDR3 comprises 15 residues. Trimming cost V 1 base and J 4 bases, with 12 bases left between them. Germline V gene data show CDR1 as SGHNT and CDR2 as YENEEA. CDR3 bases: TGTGCCAGCAGCTTAGGCACAGGGAGGGCAGATACGCAGTATTTT. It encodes CASSLGTGRADTQYF.

CDR3: CASRTSGQDNEKLFF. The CDR3, as DNA: TGCGCCAGCAGAACATCGGGACAGGATAATGAAAAACTGTTTTTT. The chain uses TRBV5-1 and TRBJ1-4; 8 bases map to TRBD1. The junction had 7 bases not matched to a gene; V was cut back by 5 bases and J by 4 bases. The CDR3 length is 15 residues. CDR1 and CDR2 (germline): SGHRS, YFSETQ.

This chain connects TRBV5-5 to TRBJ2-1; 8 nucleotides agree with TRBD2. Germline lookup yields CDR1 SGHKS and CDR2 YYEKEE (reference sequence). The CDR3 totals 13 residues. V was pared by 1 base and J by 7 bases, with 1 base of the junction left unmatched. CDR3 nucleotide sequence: TGTGCCAGCAGCTTGCCTAGCGGGAATGAGCAGTTCTTC. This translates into CASSLPSGNEQFF.

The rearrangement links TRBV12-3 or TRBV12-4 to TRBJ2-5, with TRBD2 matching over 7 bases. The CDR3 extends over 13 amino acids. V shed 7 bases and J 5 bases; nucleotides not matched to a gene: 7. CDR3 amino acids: CASTRTSRETQYF. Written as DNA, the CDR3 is TGTGCCAGCACCCGGACTAGTCGGGAGACCCAGTACTTC.

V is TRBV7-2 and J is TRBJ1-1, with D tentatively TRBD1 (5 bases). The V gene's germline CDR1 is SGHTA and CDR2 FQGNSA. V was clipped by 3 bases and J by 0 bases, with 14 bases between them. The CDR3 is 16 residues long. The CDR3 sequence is CASSLGRAGMNTEAFF. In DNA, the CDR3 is TGTGCCAGCAGCTTGGGTAGGGCAGGGATGAACACTGAAGCTTTCTTT.

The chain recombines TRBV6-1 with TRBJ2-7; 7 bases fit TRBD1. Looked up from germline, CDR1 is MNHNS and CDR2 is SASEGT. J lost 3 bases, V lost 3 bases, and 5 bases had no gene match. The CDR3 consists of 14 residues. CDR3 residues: CASSEATGVYEQYF. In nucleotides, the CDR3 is TGTGCCAGCAGTGAGGCCACAGGGGTCTACGAGCAGTACTTC.

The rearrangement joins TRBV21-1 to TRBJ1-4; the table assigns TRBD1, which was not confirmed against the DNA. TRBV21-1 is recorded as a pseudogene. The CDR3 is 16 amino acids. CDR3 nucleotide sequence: TGTGCCAGCAGCAAAGAGTCCGGGACAGGGAATGAAAAACTGTTTTTT. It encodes CASSKESGTGNEKLFF.